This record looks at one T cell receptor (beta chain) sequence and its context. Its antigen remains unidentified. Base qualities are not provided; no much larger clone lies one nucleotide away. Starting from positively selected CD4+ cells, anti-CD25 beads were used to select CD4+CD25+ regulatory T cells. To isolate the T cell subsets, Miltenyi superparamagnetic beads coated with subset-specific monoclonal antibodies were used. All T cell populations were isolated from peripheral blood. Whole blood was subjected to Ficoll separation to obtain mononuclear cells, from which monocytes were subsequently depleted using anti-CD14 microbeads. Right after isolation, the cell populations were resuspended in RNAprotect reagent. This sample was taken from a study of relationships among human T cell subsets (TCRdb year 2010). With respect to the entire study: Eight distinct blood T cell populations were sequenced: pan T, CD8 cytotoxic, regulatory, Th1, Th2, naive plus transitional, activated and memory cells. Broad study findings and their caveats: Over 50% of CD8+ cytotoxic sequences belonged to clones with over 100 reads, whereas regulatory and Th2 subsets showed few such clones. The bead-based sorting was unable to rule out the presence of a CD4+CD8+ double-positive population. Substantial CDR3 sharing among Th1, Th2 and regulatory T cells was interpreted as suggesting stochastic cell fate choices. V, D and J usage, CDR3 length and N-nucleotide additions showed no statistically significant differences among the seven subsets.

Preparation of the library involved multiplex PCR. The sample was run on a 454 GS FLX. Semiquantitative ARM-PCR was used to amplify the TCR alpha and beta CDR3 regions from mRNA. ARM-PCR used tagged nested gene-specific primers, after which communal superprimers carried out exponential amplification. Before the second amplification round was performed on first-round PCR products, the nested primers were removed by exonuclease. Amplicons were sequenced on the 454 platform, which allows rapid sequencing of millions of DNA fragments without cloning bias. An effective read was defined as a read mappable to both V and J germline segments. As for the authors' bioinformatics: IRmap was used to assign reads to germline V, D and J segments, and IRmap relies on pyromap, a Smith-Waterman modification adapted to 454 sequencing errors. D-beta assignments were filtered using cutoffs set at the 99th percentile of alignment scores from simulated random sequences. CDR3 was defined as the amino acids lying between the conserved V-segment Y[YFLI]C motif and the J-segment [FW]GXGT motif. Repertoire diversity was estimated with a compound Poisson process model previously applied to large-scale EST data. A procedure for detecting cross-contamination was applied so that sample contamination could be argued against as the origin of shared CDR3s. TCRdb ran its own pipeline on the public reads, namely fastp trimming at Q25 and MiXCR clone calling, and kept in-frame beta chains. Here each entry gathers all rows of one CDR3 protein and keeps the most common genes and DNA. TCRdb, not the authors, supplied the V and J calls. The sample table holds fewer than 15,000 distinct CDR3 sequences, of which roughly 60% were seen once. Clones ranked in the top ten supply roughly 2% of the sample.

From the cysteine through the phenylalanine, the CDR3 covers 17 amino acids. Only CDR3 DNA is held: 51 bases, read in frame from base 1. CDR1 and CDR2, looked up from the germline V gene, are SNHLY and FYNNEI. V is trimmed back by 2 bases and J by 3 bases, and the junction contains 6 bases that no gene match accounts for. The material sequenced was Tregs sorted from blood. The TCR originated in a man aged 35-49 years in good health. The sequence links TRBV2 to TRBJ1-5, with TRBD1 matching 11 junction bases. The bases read TGTGCCAGCAGTGAACTGGGACAGGGGGTCCTCAATCAGCCCCAGCATTTT. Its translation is CASSELGQGVLNQPQHF.